This T cell receptor beta chain appears in the sequencing data of a study of cytomegalovirus exposure and HLA in healthy donors. CDR3 length: 12 residues. Between the trimmed V and J ends, which lost 3 bases and 4 bases, there was a span of 6 bases. Germline CDR1 reads SGHTA; CDR2 reads FQGTGA. In the PCR, 60 Vbeta and 13 Jbeta primers were used. Only in-frame clones appear in the TCRdb table, and some are missing; sequencing was by immunoSEQ multiplex PCR. This sample has around 99,000 clones, with 60% to 80% found just once. The source of this sequence is a man aged 45-60 years in good health and CMV-seropositive. Sequencing was performed on PBMCs. The J gene is TRBJ2-5, the V gene TRBV7-3; perhaps TRBD1 as D (6 bases). The CDR3 sequence: CASSLDRETQYF. For the CDR3, the DNA is TGTGCCAGCAGCTTGGACAGAGAGACCCAGTACTTC.